This T cell receptor (beta chain) was captured in a study of blood T cells in healthy people across ages. General study results and limits: Age showed a roughly linear inverse relationship with TCR beta diversity per million T cells.

On this clonotype: Antigen unknown.

The CDR3 consists of 15 residues. The V gene end was trimmed by 11 bases and the J gene end by 4 bases; junction bases not matched to a gene: 13. Germline V gene lookup returns CDR1 MDHEN and CDR2 SYDVKM. With a J-beta primer mix and a sample-barcoded 5' primer, a second PCR ran 7 to 11 cycles. Each CDR3 protein gets one entry after TCRdb re-called the 5' RACE reads with MiXCR. The sample records approximately 790,000 distinct CDR3 sequences, about 62% being singletons. Sequenced: blood. The J gene is TRBJ2-3, the V gene TRBV28, with 9 positions matching TRBD1. The TCR originated in a man younger than 45 in good health. CDR3: CAGGTGTGPPDTQYF. In nucleotides, the CDR3 is TGTGCCGGCGGGACCGGGACAGGGCCCCCAGATACGCAGTATTTT.